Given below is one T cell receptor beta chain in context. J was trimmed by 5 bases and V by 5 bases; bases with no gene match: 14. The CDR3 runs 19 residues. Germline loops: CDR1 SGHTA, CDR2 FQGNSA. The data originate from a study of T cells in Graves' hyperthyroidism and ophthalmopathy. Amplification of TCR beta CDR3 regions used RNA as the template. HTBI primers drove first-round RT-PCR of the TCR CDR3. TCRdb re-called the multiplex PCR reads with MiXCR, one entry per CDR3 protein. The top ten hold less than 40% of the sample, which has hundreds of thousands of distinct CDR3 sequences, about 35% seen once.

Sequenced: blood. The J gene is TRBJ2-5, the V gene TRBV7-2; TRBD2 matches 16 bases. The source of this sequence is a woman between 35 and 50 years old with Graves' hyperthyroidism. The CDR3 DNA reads TGTGCCAGCAGCCAAGAGCCACCGGGACTAGCGGGAGGGGCGGAGACCCAGTACTTC. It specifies CASSQEPPGLAGGAETQYF.